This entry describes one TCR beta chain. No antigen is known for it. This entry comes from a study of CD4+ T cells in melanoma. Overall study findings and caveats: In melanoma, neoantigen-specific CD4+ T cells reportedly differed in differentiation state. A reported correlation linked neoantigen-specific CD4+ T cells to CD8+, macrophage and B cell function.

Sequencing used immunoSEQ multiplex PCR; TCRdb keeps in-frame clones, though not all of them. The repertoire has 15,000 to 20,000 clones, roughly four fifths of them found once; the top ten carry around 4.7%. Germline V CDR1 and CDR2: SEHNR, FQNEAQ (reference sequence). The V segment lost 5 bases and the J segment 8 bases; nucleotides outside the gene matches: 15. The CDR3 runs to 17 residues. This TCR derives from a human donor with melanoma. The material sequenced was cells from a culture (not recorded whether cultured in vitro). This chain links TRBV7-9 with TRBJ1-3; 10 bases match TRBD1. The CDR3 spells CASSPQTGGSRVDTIYF. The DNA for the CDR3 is TGTGCCAGCAGCCCGCAGACAGGGGGCTCGAGAGTGGACACCATATATTTT.